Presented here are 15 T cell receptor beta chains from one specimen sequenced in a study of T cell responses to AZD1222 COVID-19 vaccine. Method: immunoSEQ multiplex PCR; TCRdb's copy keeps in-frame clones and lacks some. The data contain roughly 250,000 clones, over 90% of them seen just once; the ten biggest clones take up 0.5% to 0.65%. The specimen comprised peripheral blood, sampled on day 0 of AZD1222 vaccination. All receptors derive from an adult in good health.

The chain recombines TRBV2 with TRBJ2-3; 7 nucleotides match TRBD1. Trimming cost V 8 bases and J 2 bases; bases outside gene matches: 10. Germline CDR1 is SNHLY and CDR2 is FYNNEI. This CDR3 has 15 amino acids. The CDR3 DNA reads TGTGCCAGCGCCCAGGACAGGTACGACACAGATACGCAGTATTTT. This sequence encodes CASAQDRYDTDTQYF.

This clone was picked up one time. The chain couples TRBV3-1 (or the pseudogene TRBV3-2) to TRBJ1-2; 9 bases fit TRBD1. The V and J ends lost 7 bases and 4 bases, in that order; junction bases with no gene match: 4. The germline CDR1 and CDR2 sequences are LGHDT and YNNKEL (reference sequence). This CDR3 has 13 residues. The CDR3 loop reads CASTSGQGYGYTF. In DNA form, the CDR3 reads TGTGCCAGCACCTCGGGACAGGGCTATGGCTACACCTTC.

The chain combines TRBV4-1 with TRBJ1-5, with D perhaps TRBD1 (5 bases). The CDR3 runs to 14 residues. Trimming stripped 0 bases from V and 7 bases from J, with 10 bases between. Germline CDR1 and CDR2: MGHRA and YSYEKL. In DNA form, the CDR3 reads TGCGCCAGCAGCCAAGAGGAAGGGGACCAGCCCCAGCATTTT. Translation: CASSQEEGDQPQHF.

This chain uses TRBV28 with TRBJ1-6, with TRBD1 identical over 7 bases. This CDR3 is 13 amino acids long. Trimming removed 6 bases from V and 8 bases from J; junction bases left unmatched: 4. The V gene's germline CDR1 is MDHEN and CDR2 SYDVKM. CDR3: CASRDRAYSPLHF. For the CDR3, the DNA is TGTGCCAGCAGAGACAGGGCGTATTCACCCCTCCACTTT.

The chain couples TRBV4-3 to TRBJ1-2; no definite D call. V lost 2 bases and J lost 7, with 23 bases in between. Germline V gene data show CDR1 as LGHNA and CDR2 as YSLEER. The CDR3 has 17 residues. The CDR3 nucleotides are TGCGCCAGCAGCCAAAACCCCCTCTCCGATCGAGTTCCTGGCTACACCTTC. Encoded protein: CASSQNPLSDRVPGYTF.

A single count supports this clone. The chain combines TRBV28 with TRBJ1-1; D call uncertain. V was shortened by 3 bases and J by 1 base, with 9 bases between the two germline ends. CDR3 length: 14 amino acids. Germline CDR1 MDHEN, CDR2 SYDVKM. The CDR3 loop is CASSFPSGNTEAFF. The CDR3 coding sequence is TGTGCCAGCAGTTTTCCCAGTGGGAACACTGAAGCTTTCTTT.

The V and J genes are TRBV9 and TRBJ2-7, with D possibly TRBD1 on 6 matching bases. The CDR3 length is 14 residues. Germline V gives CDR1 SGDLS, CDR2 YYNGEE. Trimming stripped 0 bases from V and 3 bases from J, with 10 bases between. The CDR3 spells CASSVGDNNYEQYF. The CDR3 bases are TGTGCCAGCAGCGTAGGGGACAACAACTACGAGCAGTACTTC.

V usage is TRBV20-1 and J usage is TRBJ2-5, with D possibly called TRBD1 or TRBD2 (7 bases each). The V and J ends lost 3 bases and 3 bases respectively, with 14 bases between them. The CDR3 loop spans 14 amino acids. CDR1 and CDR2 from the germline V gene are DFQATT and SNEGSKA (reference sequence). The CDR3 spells CSASTRGGKETQYF. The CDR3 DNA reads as TGCAGTGCTAGTACCAGGGGGGGGAAAGAGACCCAGTACTTC.

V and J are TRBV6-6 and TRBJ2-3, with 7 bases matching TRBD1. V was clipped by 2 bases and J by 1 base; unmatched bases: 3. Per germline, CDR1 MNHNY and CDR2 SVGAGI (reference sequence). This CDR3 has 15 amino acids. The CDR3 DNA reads TGTGCCAGCAGTTACCCCGGACAGGGCACAGATACGCAGTATTTT. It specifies CASSYPGQGTDTQYF.

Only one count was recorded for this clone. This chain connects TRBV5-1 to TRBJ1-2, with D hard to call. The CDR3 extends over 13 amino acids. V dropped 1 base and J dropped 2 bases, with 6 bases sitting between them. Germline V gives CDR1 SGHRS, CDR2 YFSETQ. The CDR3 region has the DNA TGCGCCAGCAGCTTGTCCGAGAACTATGGCTACACCTTC. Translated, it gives CASSLSENYGYTF. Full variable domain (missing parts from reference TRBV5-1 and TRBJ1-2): KAGVTQTPRYLIKTRGQQVTLSCSPISGHRSVSWYQQTPGQGLQFLFEYFSETQRNKGNFPGRFSGRQFSNSRSEMNVSTLELGDSALYLCASSLSENYGYTFGSGTRLTVV.

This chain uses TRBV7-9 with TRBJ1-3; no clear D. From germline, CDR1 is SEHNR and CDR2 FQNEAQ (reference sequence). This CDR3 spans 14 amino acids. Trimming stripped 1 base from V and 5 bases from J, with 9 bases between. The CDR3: CASSLDHTRNTIYF. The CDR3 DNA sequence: TGTGCCAGCAGCTTAGACCACACAAGAAACACCATATATTTT.

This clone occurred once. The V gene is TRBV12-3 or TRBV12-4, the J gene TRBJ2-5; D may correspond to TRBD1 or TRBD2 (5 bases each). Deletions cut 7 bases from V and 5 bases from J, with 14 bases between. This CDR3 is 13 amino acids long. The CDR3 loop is CASNRGTGETQYF. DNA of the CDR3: TGTGCCAGCAACCGTGGGACGGGCGAGACCCAGTACTTC.

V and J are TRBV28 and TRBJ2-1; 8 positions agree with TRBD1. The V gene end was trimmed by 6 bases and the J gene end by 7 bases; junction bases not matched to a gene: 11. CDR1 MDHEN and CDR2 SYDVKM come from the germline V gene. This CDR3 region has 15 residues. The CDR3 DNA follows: TGTGCCAGCAGCCCTATACAGGGGGTCGGGAATGAGCAGTTCTTC. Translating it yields CASSPIQGVGNEQFF.

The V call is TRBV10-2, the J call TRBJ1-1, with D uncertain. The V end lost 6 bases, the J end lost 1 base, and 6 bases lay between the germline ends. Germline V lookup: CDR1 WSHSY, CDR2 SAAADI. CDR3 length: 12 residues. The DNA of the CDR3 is TGCGCCAGCAGAGCGGCGAACACTGAAGCTTTCTTT. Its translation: CASRAANTEAFF.

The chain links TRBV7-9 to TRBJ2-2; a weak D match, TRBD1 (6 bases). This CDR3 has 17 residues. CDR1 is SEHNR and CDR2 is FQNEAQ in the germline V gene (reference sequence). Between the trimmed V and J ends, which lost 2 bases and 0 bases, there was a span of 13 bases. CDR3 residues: CASSLLDRPPNTGELFF. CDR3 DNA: TGTGCCAGCAGCTTACTGGACAGACCCCCGAACACCGGGGAGCTGTTTTTT.